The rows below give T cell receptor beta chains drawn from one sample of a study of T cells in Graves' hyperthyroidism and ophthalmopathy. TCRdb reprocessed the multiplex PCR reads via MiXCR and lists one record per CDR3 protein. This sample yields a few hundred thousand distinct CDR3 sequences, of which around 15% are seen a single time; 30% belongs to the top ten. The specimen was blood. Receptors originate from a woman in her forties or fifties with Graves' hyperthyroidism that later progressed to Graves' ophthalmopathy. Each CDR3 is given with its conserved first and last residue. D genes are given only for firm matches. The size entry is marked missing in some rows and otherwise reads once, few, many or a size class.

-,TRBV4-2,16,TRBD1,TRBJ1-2,TGTGCCAGCAGCCAAGACGACGCGGGACAGGGCTCATACTACACCTTC,CASSQDDAGQGSYYTF
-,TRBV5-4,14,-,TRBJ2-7,TGTGCCAGCAGCCACACAGGGTTACGGGACGAGCAGTACTTC,CASSHTGLRDEQYF
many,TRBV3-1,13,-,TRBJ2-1,TGTGCCAGCAGTGACGGACAGTACAATGAGCAGTTCTTC,CASSDGQYNEQFF
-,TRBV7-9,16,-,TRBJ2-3,TGTGCCAGCAGCTTGGTTTATGAGCTGAGCACAGATACGCTGTATTTT,CASSLVYELSTDTLYF
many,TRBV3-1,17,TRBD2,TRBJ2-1,TGTGCCAGCAGCCAAGTCGGCAGCGGGAGGGCTAGGAATGAGCAGTTCTTC,CASSQVGSGRARNEQFF
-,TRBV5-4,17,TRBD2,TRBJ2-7,TGTGCCAGCAGCTTGCCGGCCAACTCAGCGGGAGGATACGAGCAGTACTTC,CASSLPANSAGGYEQYF
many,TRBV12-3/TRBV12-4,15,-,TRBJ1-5,TGTGCCAGCAGTTTTTTCCGCCCTAGGAATCAGCCCCAGCATTTT,CASSFFRPRNQPQHF
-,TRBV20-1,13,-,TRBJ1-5,TGCAGTGGGGTAGAGGGGCTCCATCAGCCCCAGCATTTT,CSGVEGLHQPQHF
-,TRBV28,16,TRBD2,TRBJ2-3,TGTGCCAGCAGCCATCGACGACTAGCGAGCACAGATACGCAGTATTTT,CASSHRRLASTDTQYF
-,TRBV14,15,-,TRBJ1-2,TGTGCCAGCAGCCAAGATGTCAGGGTCGGCTATGGCTACACCTTC,CASSQDVRVGYGYTF
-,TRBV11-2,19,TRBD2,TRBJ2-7,TGTGCCAGCAGCCAAGATCGTCCTAGCGGGTGGAGCTCCTACAATGAGCAGTACTTC,CASSQDRPSGWSSYNEQYF
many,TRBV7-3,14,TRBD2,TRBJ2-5,TGTGCCAGCAGCTTAAGGGGAGGGTCGGAGACCCAGTACTTC,CASSLRGGSETQYF
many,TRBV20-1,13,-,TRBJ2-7,TGCAGTGCTAGAGATCGCCGGACCTACGAGCAGTACTTC,CSARDRRTYEQYF
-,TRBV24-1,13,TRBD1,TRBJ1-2,TGTGCCACCAGTCGGGACAGGGCTTATGGCTACACCTTC,CATSRDRAYGYTF
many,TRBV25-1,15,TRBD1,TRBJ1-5,TGTGCCAGCAGTGATGCCGGGACAGGGTCTCAGCCCCAGCATTTT,CASSDAGTGSQPQHF
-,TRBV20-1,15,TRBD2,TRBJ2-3,TGCAGTGCGGCGGGACTAGCGGGAGTTGGGGATACGCAGTATTTT,CSAAGLAGVGDTQYF
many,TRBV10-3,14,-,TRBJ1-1,TGTGCCATCATGGGCCATCGGCGGGGCACTGAAGCTTTCTTT,CAIMGHRRGTEAFF
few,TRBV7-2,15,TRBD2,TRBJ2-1,TGTGCCAGCAGCTTAGGACTAGCGGGAGGAAGTGAGCAGTTCTTC,CASSLGLAGGSEQFF
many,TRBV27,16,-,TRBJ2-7,TGTGCCAGCAGTCCATCCCCGGGGAGTATCTCCTACGAGCAGTACTTC,CASSPSPGSISYEQYF
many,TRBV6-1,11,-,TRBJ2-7,TGTGCCAGCAGTTCTTTCTACGAGCAGTACTTC,CASSSFYEQYF
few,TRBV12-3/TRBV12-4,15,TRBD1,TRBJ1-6,TGTGCCATCGATCGTCGGACAGGGAAGAGATCACCCCTCCACTTT,CAIDRRTGKRSPLHF
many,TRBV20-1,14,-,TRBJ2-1,TGCAGGAGTAGCGGTGGACTGGCCTACAATGAGCAGTTCTTC,CRSSGGLAYNEQFF
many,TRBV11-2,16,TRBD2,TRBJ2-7,TGTGCCAGCAGCTTAGTTAGCGGGAGAGGGGCCTACGAGCAGTACTTC,CASSLVSGRGAYEQYF
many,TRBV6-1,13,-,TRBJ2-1,TGTGCCAGCAGGTTGGCAGGGTTCAATGAGCAGTTCTTC,CASRLAGFNEQFF
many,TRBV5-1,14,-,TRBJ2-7,TGCGCCAGCAGCCTAGCCTCCGTCTTGGACGAGCAGTACTTC,CASSLASVLDEQYF
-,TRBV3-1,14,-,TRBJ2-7,TGTGCCAGCAGCCAACAATCAGGGAAGGAAGAGCAGTACTTC,CASSQQSGKEEQYF
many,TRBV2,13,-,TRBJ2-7,TGTGCCAGCAGTCCCCAACTTCTGGGAGAGCAGTACTTC,CASSPQLLGEQYF
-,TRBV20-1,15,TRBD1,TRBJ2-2,TGCAGTGCTACCCGCGAGGACAGGGTTCCCGGGGAGCTGTTTTTT,CSATREDRVPGELFF
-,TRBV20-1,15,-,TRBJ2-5,TGCAGTGCGAACGGGACACCCGGGGGGCAGGAGACCCAGTACTTC,CSANGTPGGQETQYF
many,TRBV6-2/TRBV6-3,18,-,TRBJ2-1,TGTGCCAGCATACAACACGGTTGGGCAGGACTTTCCTACAATGAGCAGTTCTTC,CASIQHGWAGLSYNEQFF
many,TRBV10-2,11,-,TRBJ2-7,TGCGCCAGCAGGGACTCCTACGAGCAGTACTTC,CASRDSYEQYF